The 30 T cell receptor beta chains in this list originate from one sample, sequenced in a study of blood T cell repertoires in COVID-19. Sequenced by immunoSEQ multiplex PCR; TCRdb stores in-frame clones only, minus some. The repertoire holds 300,000 to 350,000 clones, with approximately 88% as singletons. The source material was peripheral blood. Receptor source: a man aged 30 to 45 with COVID-19, enrolled during active disease.

V usage is TRBV18 and J usage is TRBJ2-5; D is possibly TRBD2 (6 bases). V lost 4 bases, J lost 2 bases, and 11 bases lay in between. CDR1 KGHSH and CDR2 LQKENI come from the germline V gene. There are 14 residues in the CDR3. CDR3 in amino acids: CASSLLAQQETQYF. CDR3 coding DNA: TGTGCCAGCTCACTTCTAGCGCAGCAAGAGACCCAGTACTTC. Looking up the rest from reference TRBV18 and TRBJ2-5 gives the full variable domain: NAGVMQNPRHLVRRRGQEARLRCSPMKGHSHVYWYRQLPEEGLKFMVYLQKENIIDESGMPKERFSAEFPKEGPSILRIQQVVRGDSAAYFCASSLLAQQETQYFGPGTRLLVL.

The genes are TRBV3-1 (or the pseudogene TRBV3-2) and TRBJ2-7, with TRBD2 as a possible D gene (6 bases). V lost 0 bases, J lost 12 bases, and 9 bases lay in between. The germline gives CDR1 LGHDT, CDR2 YNNKEL (reference sequence). This CDR3 comprises 11 residues. The CDR3 reads CASSQELAVYF. The CDR3 nucleotides read TGTGCCAGCAGCCAAGAATTAGCGGTGTACTTC.

The chain carries TRBV5-1 and TRBJ2-5, with a tentative D call TRBD1 (6 bases). Trimming cost V 2 bases and J 2 bases, with 10 bases left between them. Germline values: CDR1 SGHRS, CDR2 YFSETQ. There are 14 residues in the CDR3. CDR3 sequence: CASSFGTKQETQYF. The CDR3 coding sequence is TGCGCCAGCAGCTTCGGGACAAAGCAAGAGACCCAGTACTTC. The whole variable domain, remainder taken from reference TRBV5-1 and TRBJ2-5, is KAGVTQTPRYLIKTRGQQVTLSCSPISGHRSVSWYQQTPGQGLQFLFEYFSETQRNKGNFPGRFSGRQFSNSRSEMNVSTLELGDSALYLCASSFGTKQETQYFGPGTRLLVL.

This clone was seen more than once but under ten times. The rearrangement links TRBV4-3 to TRBJ1-5; possibly TRBD1 for D (5 bases). With 3 bases removed from V and 9 bases from J, the gap between germline ends came to 18 bases. Germline-derived CDR1 and CDR2 are LGHNA and YSLEER. The CDR3 is 15 amino acids. CDR3 nucleotide sequence: TGCGCCAGCAGCCAGGAACGAGGAGGGGCGGGGCCCCAGCATTTT. It yields the protein CASSQERGGAGPQHF.

This CDR3 reads CASSLDRRGSAQHF. DNA of the CDR3: TGTGCCAGCAGCTTGGACAGGAGGGGATCAGCCCAGCATTTT. The chain recombines TRBV5-4 with TRBJ1-5; TRBD1 might be the D (5 bases). From germline, CDR1 is SGHNT and CDR2 YYREEE (reference sequence). CDR3 size: 14 residues. V lost 0 bases and J 11 bases, leaving 15 bases between the germline ends.

The chain uses TRBV5-1 and TRBJ1-2; 7 bases match TRBD1. V shed 1 base and J 1 base; nucleotides not matched to a gene: 4. Germline assignment: CDR1 SGHRS and CDR2 YFSETQ. The CDR3 contains 15 residues. The CDR3 sequence: CASSLSRGVNYGYTF. The CDR3 DNA reads as TGCGCCAGCAGCTTGAGCAGGGGGGTTAACTATGGCTACACCTTC.

This clone is a singleton in its sample. The rearrangement joins TRBV6-4 to TRBJ2-7; a possible D gene is TRBD1 (6 bases). From germline, CDR1 is MRHNA and CDR2 SNTAGT. This CDR3 is built from 16 residues. The ends were cut back, 0 bases at V and 0 bases at J, with 12 bases in the middle. The CDR3 is CASSDSRDIVSYEQYF. CDR3 nucleotide sequence: TGTGCCAGCAGTGACTCCCGGGACATCGTCTCCTACGAGCAGTACTTC.

This clone has just a few counts. The gene calls are TRBV6-5 and TRBJ2-7; D remains unclear. Germline V lookup: CDR1 MNHEY, CDR2 SVGAGI. This CDR3 contains 14 residues. V lost 6 bases to trimming and J lost 3 bases, with 15 bases between them. The CDR3 here is CASRLDLGFYEQYF. DNA of the CDR3: TGTGCCAGCAGGCTTGACTTAGGATTCTACGAGCAGTACTTC.

V gene TRBV28 combines with J gene TRBJ1-2, with 8 bases matching TRBD1. Trimming removed 7 bases from V and 2 bases from J; junction bases left unmatched: 6. This CDR3 contains 14 residues. Germline-derived CDR1 and CDR2 are MDHEN and SYDVKM. The CDR3 region has the DNA TGTGCCAGCAACTACCCAGGGGGCAACTATGGCTACACCTTC. This encodes CASNYPGGNYGYTF.

This clone has a handful of counts. The chain links TRBV7-2 to TRBJ1-5; 8 positions match TRBD1. Trimming cost V 5 bases and J 2 bases; bases outside gene matches: 5. The length of the CDR3 is 15 residues. Germline V lookup: CDR1 SGHTA, CDR2 FQGNSA. The CDR3 is CASSLSDRGNQPQHF. As DNA, the CDR3 is TGTGCCAGCAGCCTGTCGGACAGGGGCAATCAGCCCCAGCATTTT.

The chain employs TRBV18 and TRBJ2-1; TRBD2 might be the D (5 bases). CDR1 is KGHSH and CDR2 is LQKENI in the germline V gene. The CDR3 runs to 15 residues. V lost 2 bases and J lost 1, with 9 bases in between. CDR3 in amino acids: CASSPGGRSYNEQFF. In DNA, the CDR3 is TGTGCCAGCTCACCAGGAGGCCGTTCCTACAATGAGCAGTTCTTC.

In its sample, this clone was seen once. This chain joins TRBV6-1 and TRBJ1-6; 8 bases are a match to TRBD1. Looked up from germline, CDR1 is MNHNS and CDR2 is SASEGT. This CDR3 spans 14 amino acids. V shed 2 bases, J shed 14 bases, and the junction held 8 bases outside the gene matches. The CDR3 loop reads CASSETDRGRTLHF. The CDR3 DNA is TGTGCCAGCAGTGAAACCGACAGGGGCAGGACCCTCCACTTT.

The chain recombines TRBV29-1 with TRBJ2-7, with D perhaps TRBD1 (7 bases). Per the germline V gene, CDR1 is SQVTM and CDR2 is ANQGSEA. Between the trimmed V and J ends, which lost 3 bases and 3 bases, there was a span of 15 bases. The CDR3 runs to 14 residues. The chain's CDR3 is CSVEGRGDLYEQYF. CDR3 in DNA: TGCAGCGTTGAGGGCAGGGGGGATCTCTACGAGCAGTACTTC.

The J gene is TRBJ1-6, the V gene TRBV4-3; TRBD1 aligns across 7 bases. The germline V gene has CDR1 LGHNA and CDR2 YSLEER. The CDR3 consists of 15 residues. Trimming took 2 bases from V and 7 from J; bases not matched to a gene: 5. The CDR3 nucleotides are TGCGCCAGCAGCCAACTCACAGGGGTCAATTCACCCCTCCACTTT. Protein product: CASSQLTGVNSPLHF.

The gene calls are TRBV25-1 and TRBJ1-5, with TRBD1 matching 8 bases. V trimming: 2 bases; J trimming: 2 bases; junction bases outside the gene matches: 8. The CDR3 is 17 residues long. Germline V gene lookup returns CDR1 MGHDK and CDR2 SYGVNS. CDR3 sequence (DNA): TGTGCCAGCAGTGAAGCGGGGACAGGAACCGGCAATCAGCCCCAGCATTTT. Encoded protein: CASSEAGTGTGNQPQHF.

The rearrangement uses TRBV7-3 and TRBJ2-1, with D unresolved. The ends were cut back, 4 bases at V and 0 bases at J, with 10 bases in the middle. This CDR3 has 15 residues. The germline V gene encodes CDR1 SGHTA and CDR2 FQGTGA. The CDR3 here is CASSSYFGSYNEQFF. In DNA, the CDR3 is TGTGCCAGCAGCTCCTACTTCGGCTCCTACAATGAGCAGTTCTTC.

This clone was seen a single time. The chain employs TRBV6-5 and TRBJ2-1, with 8 bases aligning to TRBD1. V lost 6 bases, J lost 6 bases, and 4 bases stayed unmatched. CDR3 length equals 13 residues. Per germline, CDR1 MNHEY and CDR2 SVGAGI. CDR3 bases: TGTGCCAGCAGGGACAGGGTGTTCAATGAGCAGTTCTTC. As protein: CASRDRVFNEQFF.

The chain links TRBV7-9 to TRBJ2-3; the match to TRBD2 covers 8 bases. With 1 base clipped from V and 5 bases from J, the junction kept 8 bases outside the gene matches. Per the germline V gene, CDR1 is SEHNR and CDR2 is FQNEAQ (reference sequence). The CDR3 is made up of 16 amino acids. The CDR3 bases are TGTGCCAGCAGCTTAGACCCAGCGGGAGAAGGAGATACGCAGTATTTT. Its translation is CASSLDPAGEGDTQYF.

This chain uses TRBV14 with TRBJ2-1; no clear D gene. The CDR3 contains 13 residues. The V end was cut by 4 bases, the J end by 3 bases, with 7 bases between. Germline V gene sequence: CDR1 SGHDN, CDR2 FVKESK. CDR3 sequence: CASSLLVYNEQFF. CDR3 in DNA: TGTGCCAGCAGCCTTCTCGTCTACAATGAGCAGTTCTTC.

The rearrangement links TRBV13 to TRBJ2-3; TRBD2 might be the D (6 bases). CDR3 size: 15 residues. V was cut by 2 bases and J by 3 bases, with 12 bases left in between. Germline values: CDR1 PRHDT, CDR2 FYEKMQ (reference sequence). Here the CDR3 DNA reads TGTGCCAGCAGCTTAACGGGAGTGAGGACAGATACGCAGTATTTT. It codes for CASSLTGVRTDTQYF. The whole variable domain, remainder taken from reference TRBV13 and TRBJ2-3, is AAGVIQSPRHLIKEKRETATLKCYPIPRHDTVYWYQQGPGQDPQFLISFYEKMQSDKGSIPDRFSAQQFSDYHSELNMSSLELGDSALYFCASSLTGVRTDTQYFGPGTRLTVL.

At least ten counts were recorded for this clone. This chain links TRBV7-2 with TRBJ1-2; D is possibly TRBD1 (6 bases). This CDR3 comprises 13 residues. In germline, CDR1 is SGHTA, CDR2 FQGNSA. V gave up 5 bases and J gave up 6 bases, with 13 bases separating them. CDR3 loop: CASSNFGQNGYTF. The CDR3, as DNA: TGTGCCAGCAGCAACTTTGGACAGAATGGCTACACCTTC.

The rearrangement links TRBV2 to TRBJ2-1; D gene ambiguous. V lost 4 bases and J lost 0, with 10 bases in between. In germline, CDR1 is SNHLY, CDR2 FYNNEI. The CDR3 runs 15 residues. CDR3 nucleotide sequence: TGTGCCAGCAGTGGGAGCAGAAGCTCCTACAATGAGCAGTTCTTC. Amino acid sequence: CASSGSRSSYNEQFF.

The chain has TRBV28 and TRBJ1-5, with 8 bases fitting TRBD1. Germline assignment: CDR1 MDHEN and CDR2 SYDVKM. V trimming: 4 bases; J trimming: 5 bases; junction bases outside the gene matches: 7. CDR3 length: 15 residues. The CDR3 protein is CASSSPGQEYQPQHF. The DNA of the CDR3 is TGTGCCAGCAGTTCGCCGGGACAGGAGTATCAGCCCCAGCATTTT.

The V gene is TRBV7-2, the J gene TRBJ1-3, with 9 bases matching TRBD1. The CDR3 runs 17 residues. The J segment lost 3 bases and the V segment lost 1 base, leaving 7 bases of the junction unmatched. Germline V CDR1 and CDR2: SGHTA, FQGNSA. CDR3 region: CASSLVGTGKGGNTIYF. The CDR3 DNA follows: TGTGCCAGCAGCTTAGTCGGGACAGGGAAGGGTGGAAACACCATATATTTT.

Here the CDR3 DNA reads TGTGCCAGCACACCGGTCCCAGGGCTTTACGAGCAGTACTTC. It encodes CASTPVPGLYEQYF. The genes are TRBV28 and TRBJ2-7, with D perhaps matching TRBD1 (5 bases). V was shortened by 7 bases and J by 4 bases, with 17 bases between the two germline ends. Germline CDR1 and CDR2: MDHEN and SYDVKM. The CDR3 runs to 14 residues.

This sequence joins TRBV4-1 and TRBJ1-2; 8 positions match TRBD1. Germline CDR1 reads MGHRA; CDR2 reads YSYEKL. The length of the CDR3 is 13 residues. Losses at the gene ends were 6 bases for V and 6 bases for J; bases not matched to a gene: 6. The CDR3: CASSRTGLHGYTF. CDR3 sequence (DNA): TGCGCCAGCAGTAGGACAGGGTTACATGGCTACACCTTC.

The J gene is TRBJ2-2, the V gene TRBV19; tentatively, D is TRBD2 (6 bases). V was clipped by 2 bases and J by 0 bases, with 10 bases between them. This CDR3 comprises 16 residues. CDR1 LNHDA and CDR2 SQIVND come from the germline V gene (reference sequence). The CDR3 DNA sequence: TGTGCCAGTAGTATACCCGGGGAGGCGAACACCGGGGAGCTGTTTTTT. Translating it yields CASSIPGEANTGELFF.

This clone was seen just once. This chain links TRBV29-1 with TRBJ2-1; D is perhaps TRBD2 (7 bases). V lost 5 bases, J lost 4 bases, and 18 bases lay in between. The CDR3 runs 15 residues. Germline V gives CDR1 SQVTM, CDR2 ANQGSEA. The CDR3 sequence: CSVQRRGGQYNEQFF. For the CDR3, the DNA is TGCAGCGTTCAGAGAAGGGGGGGCCAATACAATGAGCAGTTCTTC.

This chain connects TRBV19 to TRBJ2-2; TRBD2 matches at 8 bases. Germline CDR1 and CDR2: LNHDA and SQIVND (reference sequence). V was pared by 3 bases and J by 4 bases, with 7 bases of the junction left unmatched. This CDR3 comprises 16 residues. CDR3 region: CASSMAGGRGTGELFF. CDR3 nucleotide sequence: TGTGCCAGTAGTATGGCGGGGGGCCGGGGCACCGGGGAGCTGTTTTTT.

The chain uses TRBV19 and TRBJ1-1; 10 positions match TRBD1. J lost 3 bases, V lost 4 bases, and 8 bases had no gene match. The V gene's germline CDR1 is LNHDA and CDR2 SQIVND (reference sequence). The CDR3 covers 16 residues. The CDR3 is CASSSRDRGFYTEAFF. CDR3 DNA sequence: TGTGCCAGTAGTAGCCGGGACAGGGGATTCTACACTGAAGCTTTCTTT. Supplemented by reference TRBV19 and TRBJ1-1, the full variable domain reads DGGITQSPKYLFRKEGQNVTLSCEQNLNHDAMYWYRQDPGQGLRLIYYSQIVNDFQKGDIAEGYSVSREKKESFPLTVTSAQKNPTAFYLCASSSRDRGFYTEAFFGQGTRLTVV.